Listed below are T cell receptor beta chains from one sample, sequenced in a study of blood T cells in healthy people across ages. TCRdb re-derived calls from the 5' RACE reads in MiXCR, one entry per CDR3 protein. The data show about a million distinct CDR3 sequences, about 48% seen once. The source material was blood. These receptors were taken from a man aged 30 to 39 in good health. Both conserved end residues are part of each CDR3. A D gene is named only where the DNA matches it firmly. Rows give clone size only sometimes, using once, few, many, or a class for an expanded clone.

d_call	v_call	j_call	clone_size	cdr3_aa	cdr3_nt
NA	TRBV7-9	TRBJ1-1	NA	CAGSLDGAVDTEAFF	TGTGCCGGCAGCTTAGATGGGGCGGTAGACACTGAAGCTTTCTTT
TRBD2	TRBV3-1	TRBJ2-3	few	CASSHRGGRNTQYF	TGTGCCAGCAGCCACCGGGGGGGGAGGAATACGCAGTATTTT
NA	TRBV4-3	TRBJ2-3	NA	CASSRRGLDTIDTQYF	TGCGCCAGCAGCCGGCGGGGACTGGACACCATAGATACGCAGTATTTT
NA	TRBV6-5	TRBJ2-4	few	CASSYRLSKNIQYF	TGTGCCAGCAGTTACCGGCTTAGCAAAAACATTCAGTACTTC
TRBD2	TRBV29-1	TRBJ2-3	NA	CSGRSGSSDTQYF	TGCAGCGGACGGAGCGGGAGTTCCGATACGCAGTATTTT
TRBD1	TRBV5-4	TRBJ1-2	NA	CASRETGNYGYTF	TGTGCCAGCAGGGAGACAGGGAACTATGGCTACACCTTC
TRBD1	TRBV7-2	TRBJ2-7	NA	CASSLKGAGTVEQYF	TGTGCCAGCAGCTTAAAGGGGGCTGGGACGGTAGAGCAGTACTTC
NA	TRBV7-2	TRBJ2-5	NA	CASSPPPSLETQYF	TGTGCCAGCAGCCCCCCACCGTCCCTGGAGACCCAGTACTTC
TRBD1	TRBV7-9	TRBJ2-5	NA	CASSQGQGYETQYF	TGTGCCAGCAGCCAAGGACAGGGGTATGAGACCCAGTACTTC
TRBD1	TRBV7-2	TRBJ1-3	NA	CASSASGGSGNTIYF	TGTGCCAGCAGCGCGTCAGGGGGCTCTGGAAACACCATATATTTT